This TCR beta chain stems from a study of control samples from healthy donors and cancer patients. As regards this clone: One junction end disagrees with the germline gene, perhaps due to a read error.

Clones were sequenced by immunoSEQ multiplex PCR, and TCRdb holds only the in-frame ones, with some missing. This sample has about 120,000 clones; 80% to 90% occur once, and the top ten carry approximately 37%. The CDR3 consists of 15 residues. Germline V gene sequence: CDR1 MNHEY, CDR2 SVGAGI. Sequencing was done on a sample of blood. The sequence was collected from a man aged 50-60 years in good health. The chain carries TRBV6-5 and TRBJ2-7, with 7 bases identical to TRBD1. Written as DNA, the CDR3 is TGTGCCAGCAGTGACTCCCGGACAGGCGTCTACGAGCAGTACTTC. The encoded protein is CASSDSRTGVYEQYF.